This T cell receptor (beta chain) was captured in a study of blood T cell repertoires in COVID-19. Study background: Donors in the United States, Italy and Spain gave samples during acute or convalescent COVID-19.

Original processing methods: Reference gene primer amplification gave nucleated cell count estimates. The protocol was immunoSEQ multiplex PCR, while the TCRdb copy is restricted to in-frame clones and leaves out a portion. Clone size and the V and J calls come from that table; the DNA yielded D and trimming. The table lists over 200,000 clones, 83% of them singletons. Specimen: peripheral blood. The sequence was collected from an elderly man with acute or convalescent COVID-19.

The CDR3 DNA reads TGTGCCAGCAGCTTAGGGGGCAGTACCCGATACAATGAGCAGTTCTTC. It translates to CASSLGGSTRYNEQFF. The chain recombines TRBV11-3 with TRBJ2-1; possibly TRBD1 for D (5 bases). From germline, CDR1 is SGHNT and CDR2 YENEEA. Trimming pared 1 base from V and 4 bases from J, leaving 14 bases between. The CDR3 contains 16 residues.